The next 9 T cell receptor beta chains were all read from a single sample in a study of blood T cell repertoires in COVID-19. The repertoire was sequenced with immunoSEQ multiplex PCR; TCRdb's copy has only in-frame clones and lacks some. The table has over 200,000 clones, less than 85% seen once. Sequencing was carried out using PBMCs or T cells enriched from blood (not recorded which). The receptors were gathered from a man aged 55 to 70 who had recovered from COVID-19.

This clone was seen just once. V usage is TRBV7-8 and J usage is TRBJ2-7, with D tentatively TRBD2 (5 bases). There are 19 residues in the CDR3. V was clipped by 1 base and J by 0 bases, with 22 bases between them. Germline CDR1 and CDR2: SGHVS and FQNEAQ. This chain's CDR3 is CASSLGERSGRLSSYEQYF. The CDR3 DNA reads TGTGCCAGCAGCTTAGGGGAGAGGTCTGGCAGGTTAAGCTCCTACGAGCAGTACTTC. Drawing the rest from reference TRBV7-8 and TRBJ2-7, the complete variable domain is GAGVSQSPRYKVAKRGQDVALRCDPISGHVSLFWYQQALGQGPEFLTYFQNEAQLDKSGLPSDRFFAERPEGSVSTLKIQRTQQEDSAVYLCASSLGERSGRLSSYEQYFGPGTRLTVT.

The rearrangement uses TRBV4-3 and TRBJ2-3, with 7 bases aligning to TRBD2. Germline V gene lookup returns CDR1 LGHNA and CDR2 YSLEER. The CDR3 runs 20 residues. The J segment lost 2 bases and the V segment lost 0 bases, leaving 17 bases of the junction unmatched. The CDR3 region has the DNA TGCGCCAGCAGCCAAGATCTAATAGGTAATAGCGGGTATAACACAGATACGCAGTATTTT. Residues: CASSQDLIGNSGYNTDTQYF.

The V and J genes are TRBV3-1 (or the pseudogene TRBV3-2) and TRBJ1-1, with D unresolved. This CDR3 is built from 14 residues. V was pared by 4 bases and J by 2 bases, with 11 bases between. Germline values: CDR1 LGHDT, CDR2 YNNKEL (reference sequence). CDR3 sequence reads: CASSLTEGNTEAFF. The CDR3 nucleotides read TGTGCCAGCAGCCTGACGGAGGGAAACACTGAAGCTTTCTTT.

The chain couples TRBV5-1 to TRBJ1-2; TRBD1 is a possible D gene (5 bases). Germline CDR1 SGHRS, CDR2 YFSETQ. V lost 0 bases to trimming and J lost 5 bases, with 8 bases between them. The CDR3 loop spans 13 amino acids. The CDR3 region is CASSLEDIYGYTF. The DNA of the CDR3 is TGCGCCAGCAGCTTGGAGGACATATATGGCTACACCTTC. Complete variable domain (other parts from reference TRBV5-1 and TRBJ1-2): KAGVTQTPRYLIKTRGQQVTLSCSPISGHRSVSWYQQTPGQGLQFLFEYFSETQRNKGNFPGRFSGRQFSNSRSEMNVSTLELGDSALYLCASSLEDIYGYTFGSGTRLTVV.

The chain uses TRBV7-2 and TRBJ1-6; tentative D call: TRBD1 (5 bases). Between the trimmed V and J ends, which lost 5 bases and 7 bases, there was a span of 9 bases. The CDR3 has 13 residues. Germline assignment: CDR1 SGHTA and CDR2 FQGNSA. The DNA of the CDR3 is TGTGCCAGCAGCCCACGGGGGAATTCACCCCTCCACTTT. Amino acid sequence: CASSPRGNSPLHF.

The chain links TRBV6-2 or TRBV6-3 to TRBJ2-7; the D gene is possibly TRBD2 (6 bases). V was clipped by 2 bases and J by 0 bases, with 14 bases between them. The CDR3 contains 16 residues. CDR1 is MNHEY, CDR2 SVGEGT, per germline. CDR3 amino acids: CASSYVRGLTSYEQYF. For the CDR3, the DNA is TGTGCCAGCAGTTACGTCCGGGGACTGACCTCCTACGAGCAGTACTTC.

The J gene is TRBJ1-1, the V gene TRBV14; maybe TRBD1 (6 bases). Germline V CDR1 and CDR2: SGHDN, FVKESK. V was pared by 0 bases and J by 11 bases, with 13 bases between. This CDR3 region has 13 residues. CDR3 loop: CASSQDLRDTAFF. The CDR3 DNA sequence: TGTGCCAGCAGCCAAGATCTTCGGGACACGGCTTTCTTT.

The rearrangement joins TRBV12-3 or TRBV12-4 to TRBJ1-6; TRBD1 is a possible D gene (5 bases). CDR3 size: 12 residues. V shed 8 bases and J shed 10 bases, with 12 bases lying between them. For the CDR3, the DNA is TGTGCCAGCGGGCAGGGAGGCTCACCCCTCCACTTT. Amino acid sequence: CASGQGGSPLHF.

About this clone itself: A read error may produce the germline difference seen at one junction end. The chain joins TRBV7-7 to TRBJ1-1; the D gene is possibly TRBD1 (6 bases). The CDR3 runs to 15 residues. From germline, CDR1 is SSHAT and CDR2 FNYEAQ (reference sequence). CDR3 sequence reads: CASSLVSGEGTEAFF. The DNA of the CDR3 is TGTGCTAGCAGCTTAGTCTCAGGGGAGGGCACTGAAGCTTTCTTT.